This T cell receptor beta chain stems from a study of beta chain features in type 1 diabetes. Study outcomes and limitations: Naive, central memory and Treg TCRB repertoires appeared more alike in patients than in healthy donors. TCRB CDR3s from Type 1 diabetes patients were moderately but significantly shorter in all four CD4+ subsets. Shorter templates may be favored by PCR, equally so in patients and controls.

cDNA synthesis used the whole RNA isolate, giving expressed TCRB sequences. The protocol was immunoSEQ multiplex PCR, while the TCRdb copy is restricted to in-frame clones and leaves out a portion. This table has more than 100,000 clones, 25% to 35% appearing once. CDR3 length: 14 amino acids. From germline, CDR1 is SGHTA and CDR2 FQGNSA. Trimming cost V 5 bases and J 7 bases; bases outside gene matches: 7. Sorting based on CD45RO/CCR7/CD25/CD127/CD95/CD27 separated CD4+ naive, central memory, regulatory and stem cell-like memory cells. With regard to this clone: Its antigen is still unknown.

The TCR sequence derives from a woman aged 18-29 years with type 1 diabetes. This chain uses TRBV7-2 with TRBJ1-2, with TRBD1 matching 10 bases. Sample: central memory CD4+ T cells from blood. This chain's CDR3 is CASSPRQGAGGYTF. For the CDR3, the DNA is TGTGCCAGCAGCCCAAGACAGGGGGCGGGTGGCTACACCTTC. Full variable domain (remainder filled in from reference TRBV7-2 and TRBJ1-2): GAGVSQSPSNKVTEKGKDVELRCDPISGHTALYWYRQSLGQGLEFLIYFQGNSAPDKSGLPSDRFSAERTGGSVSTLTIQRTQQEDSAVYLCASSPRQGAGGYTFGSGTRLTVV.